This T cell receptor (beta chain) was observed in a study of T cell responses to AZD1222 COVID-19 vaccine. As concerns this clone: Its antigen is still unknown.

Using immunoSEQ multiplex PCR, the repertoire was profiled, and TCRdb retains in-frame clones only, with some absent. The sample holds 150,000 to 200,000 clones, around 90% seen once. Germline CDR1 and CDR2: SGHTA and FQGNSA. The CDR3 sequence is 16 residues long. V was clipped by 1 base and J by 7 bases, with 17 bases between them. Study-wide findings and caveats: Scientists sampled the repertoires only once the peak T cell response had passed.

The sample was peripheral blood, taken on day 0 of AZD1222 vaccination. This sequence joins TRBV7-2 and TRBJ2-1; D may correspond to TRBD1 or TRBD2 (6 bases each). The clonotype comes from an adult in good health. Written as DNA, the CDR3 is TGTGCCAGCAGCTTAGGGGGGGCCCGAGCCCTTAATGAGCAGTTCTTC. Encoded protein: CASSLGGARALNEQFF.